A selection of T cell receptor beta chains follows, all from one sample in a study of T cell responses to AZD1222 COVID-19 vaccine. Clones were read by immunoSEQ multiplex PCR, and TCRdb kept only the in-frame ones, dropping some. Of some 100,000 clones in the sample, around 90% were seen once. Sample: peripheral blood, taken on day 0 of AZD1222 vaccination. Receptor source: an adult in good health. The CDR3 runs from the conserved cysteine through the conserved F or W. Each record gives: J gene, V gene, clone size, CDR3 length, CDR3 protein. Size values are once, few and many counts, or a class for expanded clones, and some rows have none.

j_gene: TRBJ2-1; v_gene: TRBV6-5; abundance: .; len: 15; CDR3aa: CASSSQREGRNEQFF
j_gene: TRBJ1-5; v_gene: TRBV10-3; abundance: .; len: 14; CDR3aa: CAISEVGAGQPQHF
j_gene: TRBJ2-7; v_gene: TRBV30; abundance: .; len: 13; CDR3aa: CAYGQGISYEQYF
j_gene: TRBJ2-1; v_gene: TRBV5-6; abundance: .; len: 13; CDR3aa: CASSNKPGLEQFF
j_gene: TRBJ1-2; v_gene: TRBV27; abundance: .; len: 14; CDR3aa: CASSLGGANYGYTF
j_gene: TRBJ2-7; v_gene: TRBV3-1/TRBV3-2; abundance: .; len: 12; CDR3aa: CASSPLGGEQYF
j_gene: TRBJ1-2; v_gene: TRBV3-1/TRBV3-2; abundance: .; len: 13; CDR3aa: CASSPTGSYGYTF
j_gene: TRBJ2-2; v_gene: TRBV9; abundance: once; len: 16; CDR3aa: CASSVSSSGDSGELFF
j_gene: TRBJ1-2; v_gene: TRBV19; abundance: .; len: 19; CDR3aa: CASRLEGRTGGSNPIGYTF
j_gene: TRBJ2-2; v_gene: TRBV28; abundance: once; len: 13; CDR3aa: CASTSGNTGELFF
j_gene: TRBJ1-5; v_gene: TRBV6-2/TRBV6-3; abundance: .; len: 14; CDR3aa: CASSQSDSNQPQHF
j_gene: TRBJ2-2; v_gene: TRBV7-9; abundance: .; len: 18; CDR3aa: CASSLFGSTGQNTGELFF
j_gene: TRBJ1-2; v_gene: TRBV29-1; abundance: .; len: 15; CDR3aa: CSVAGYSGTLSGYTF
j_gene: TRBJ1-6; v_gene: TRBV3-1/TRBV3-2; abundance: .; len: 15; CDR3aa: CASSQYSQGYSPLHF
j_gene: TRBJ1-6; v_gene: TRBV19; abundance: few; len: 15; CDR3aa: CASSSYEGKGSPLHF
j_gene: TRBJ2-1; v_gene: TRBV19; abundance: .; len: 15; CDR3aa: CASSPLAGSYNEQFF
j_gene: TRBJ1-2; v_gene: TRBV24-1; abundance: .; len: 13; CDR3aa: CATSPGQGYGYTF
j_gene: TRBJ1-1; v_gene: TRBV30; abundance: .; len: 13; CDR3aa: CAWSSRDDTEAFF
j_gene: TRBJ2-6; v_gene: TRBV2; abundance: .; len: 14; CDR3aa: CASAGLSGANVLTF
j_gene: TRBJ2-2; v_gene: TRBV6-2/TRBV6-3; abundance: .; len: 16; CDR3aa: CASSRSGGAFTGELFF
j_gene: TRBJ1-5; v_gene: TRBV24-1; abundance: .; len: 12; CDR3aa: CATQGNNQPQHF
j_gene: TRBJ2-3; v_gene: TRBV7-8; abundance: .; len: 15; CDR3aa: CASSFSGQRTDTQYF
j_gene: TRBJ2-4; v_gene: TRBV6-5; abundance: .; len: 14; CDR3aa: CASSLGALENIQYF
j_gene: TRBJ1-4; v_gene: TRBV19; abundance: .; len: 16; CDR3aa: CASTGVKISTNEKLFF
j_gene: TRBJ2-5; v_gene: TRBV28; abundance: .; len: 12; CDR3aa: CASSLTSETQYF
j_gene: TRBJ1-3; v_gene: TRBV9; abundance: .; len: 17; CDR3aa: CASSVAPGQGYGNTIYF
j_gene: TRBJ1-1; v_gene: TRBV28; abundance: few; len: 10; CDR3aa: CASSSTEAFF
j_gene: TRBJ1-1; v_gene: TRBV5-1; abundance: few; len: 13; CDR3aa: CASSLAQGRSGFF
j_gene: TRBJ1-2; v_gene: TRBV27; abundance: .; len: 16; CDR3aa: CASSRGQLGTFYGYTF
j_gene: TRBJ2-1; v_gene: TRBV5-1; abundance: .; len: 13; CDR3aa: CASSLAGGNEQFF
j_gene: TRBJ1-5; v_gene: TRBV19; abundance: .; len: 13; CDR3aa: CASSSGWSQPQHF
j_gene: TRBJ2-3; v_gene: TRBV9; abundance: .; len: 17; CDR3aa: CASSPSGGRQGTDTQYF
j_gene: TRBJ2-1; v_gene: TRBV19; abundance: once; len: 16; CDR3aa: CASRPTSGRTYNEQFF
j_gene: TRBJ1-2; v_gene: TRBV9; abundance: .; len: 12; CDR3aa: CASSVTGDGYTF
j_gene: TRBJ2-5; v_gene: TRBV30; abundance: .; len: 13; CDR3aa: CAWSVGDQETQYF
j_gene: TRBJ2-7; v_gene: TRBV7-8; abundance: .; len: 13; CDR3aa: CASRDRGVGEQYF
j_gene: TRBJ2-3; v_gene: TRBV7-8; abundance: .; len: 15; CDR3aa: CASSSPRGGTDTQYF
j_gene: TRBJ1-2; v_gene: TRBV28; abundance: .; len: 15; CDR3aa: CATQLPHSGNYGYTF
j_gene: TRBJ1-2; v_gene: TRBV7-9; abundance: .; len: 13; CDR3aa: CASSFRGPYGYTF
j_gene: TRBJ1-1; v_gene: TRBV27; abundance: once; len: 14; CDR3aa: CASSLTRANTEAFF
j_gene: TRBJ2-1; v_gene: TRBV6-2/TRBV6-3; abundance: .; len: 15; CDR3aa: CASSYLRRVHNEQFF
j_gene: TRBJ2-1; v_gene: TRBV19; abundance: .; len: 15; CDR3aa: CASSPAGGRYNEQFF
j_gene: TRBJ2-3; v_gene: TRBV27; abundance: .; len: 14; CDR3aa: CASSLQSARDTQYF
j_gene: TRBJ1-4; v_gene: TRBV9; abundance: .; len: 13; CDR3aa: CASSRAPGEKLFF
j_gene: TRBJ1-3; v_gene: TRBV28; abundance: .; len: 14; CDR3aa: CASSLTGDGNTIYF
j_gene: TRBJ1-6; v_gene: TRBV11-3; abundance: .; len: 14; CDR3aa: CASSSGSVDSPLHF
j_gene: TRBJ1-3; v_gene: TRBV11-3; abundance: .; len: 15; CDR3aa: CASSLYPPFRNTIYF
j_gene: TRBJ2-5; v_gene: TRBV7-9; abundance: few; len: 12; CDR3aa: CASRRGSGTQYF
j_gene: TRBJ1-2; v_gene: TRBV6-9; abundance: .; len: 18; CDR3aa: CASSYIDRDPDHNYGYTF
j_gene: TRBJ1-3; v_gene: TRBV28; abundance: once; len: 15; CDR3aa: CASRGTGWAGNTIYF